This TCR beta chain was recorded in a study of T cells after posttransplantation cyclophosphamide (dated by TCRdb to about 2016). In the study overall: Using TRB sequencing, the study followed how the T cell repertoire reconstituted after myeloablative bone marrow transplantation in which posttransplantation cyclophosphamide served as GVHD prophylaxis. Blood from every one of the approximately 36 PTCy patients who had 1-year posttransplant specimens underwent TRB sequencing. In 3 patients, TRB sequencing was also performed on up to about 3 more blood samples taken 2 to 5.2 years after transplant, and in a handful of patients, pretransplant blood was also TRB-sequenced. Antigen receptor sequencing was done on samples from over 30 PTCy-treated patients and from roughly 17 related bone marrow donors of those patients. Public TRB sequences were queried against a database of over 3,600 sequences associated with responses to pathogens, tumor antigens, self-antigens and alloantigens. Because TRA and TRB clonality correlated tightly in under ten samples, the subsequent TCR analyses were limited to TRB only. The research as a whole found: The TRB repertoires of T cells infiltrating skin or the GI tract showed only limited overlap with the TRB repertoires found in blood. Across 45 to 50 patients, TRB clonality was highly associated with recipient CMV seropositivity and CMV reactivation, and PTCy diversity was similar to diversity in CNI/methotrexate controls. At 1-2 months, donor-recipient similarity was low but rose over the first year, and the later blood repertoires were often dominated by donor CD8+ memory clones.

The PTCy-treated patients were drawn from a prospective, multi-institutional clinical trial. Mononuclear cells from peripheral blood and bone marrow were separated by Ficoll-Hypaque density centrifugation and then cryopreserved. Genomic DNA was the input for TRB sequencing, which was run either with the immunoSEQ assay at survey resolution or with the hsTCRB kit. The original methods were these. Initial read processing used immunoSEQ software, and repertoire analyses used the LymphoSeq R package. Clonality was computed as 1 minus normalized Shannon entropy, and a Gini coefficient was also calculated for each TRB dataset. To infer phenotypes in unsorted samples, TRB sequences from sorted subsets of the recipient or donor were mapped onto the unsorted samples of the same recipient. This immuneACCESS table, as held by TCRdb, lists in-frame sequences with V and J called but not all clones. Of the missing ones, under half trace to an unresolved V gene in checked studies; the others have no known cause. The D gene and trimming were derived from the DNA, and the V and J assignments and clone size from that table. Recorded for this sample are tens of thousands of clones; about 82% of them occurred a single time. The ten largest clones add up to about 2.8% of the sample.

Remarks on this clone: Its antigen has not been determined. Within one base of it there is no much larger clone, and no base qualities were kept.

The receptor was isolated from a young man with a blood cancer, CMV-positive, and with a related stem cell donor. Sequencing was done on a sample of PBMCs.

The DNA is as follows: TGTGCCAGCAGCTTTGACTCGGGACTAGCGCTCTCTGGGGCCAACGTCCTGACTTTC. The resulting protein is CASSFDSGLALSGANVLTF. Here the chain combines TRBV7-2 and TRBJ2-6, and 10 bases in between align with TRBD2. After removal of 3 bases from V and 0 bases from J, the junction retains 8 bases not matched to a gene. Its CDR3 holds 19 amino acids, cysteine through phenylalanine. The CDR3 DNA has 57 bases and is translated from base 1. Reading the germline V gene gives CDR1 SGHTA and CDR2 FQGNSA.